Below are 10 T cell receptor beta chains sequenced from a single sample in a study of breast tumors, draining lymph nodes, adjacent tissues. TCRdb processed the multiplex PCR reads anew with MiXCR; each CDR3 protein has one entry. This table has some 14,000 distinct CDR3 sequences, about three fifths appearing once. Sequencing was performed on tumor-adjacent breast tissue. The source of these receptors is a female donor with breast cancer. Some clones in this sample may be carry-over from other donors' samples.

In this sample, this clonotype turned up many times. This sequence joins TRBV7-2 and TRBJ2-5, with 10 bases matching TRBD1. The CDR3 spans 17 residues. The germline CDR1 and CDR2 sequences are SGHTA and FQGNSA. V lost 4 bases, J lost 4 bases, and 12 bases stayed unmatched. The CDR3 DNA sequence: TGTGCCAGCAGCTCCCTCCCCCGGACAGGGGGGTTAGAGACCCAGTACTTC. This sequence encodes CASSSLPRTGGLETQYF.

The chain combines TRBV5-4 with TRBJ2-3; 9 bases align to TRBD2. The CDR3 consists of 15 residues. Losses at the gene ends were 6 bases for V and 3 bases for J; bases not matched to a gene: 8. Per germline, CDR1 SGHNT and CDR2 YYREEE (reference sequence). CDR3 protein: CASKKMAGGTDTQYF. DNA for the CDR3: TGTGCCAGCAAGAAGATGGCGGGAGGGACAGATACGCAGTATTTT.

This clonotype was picked up many times. A much larger clone lies a single base off, so this may be a read error. The CDR3: CASSQTPIWRGEIPQEAQYF. The CDR3 nucleotides are TGTGCCAGCAGCCAAACCCCTATATGGCGGGGGGAAATTCCCCAAGAGGCCCAGTACTTC. V is TRBV3-1 and J is TRBJ2-5, with 8 bases identical to TRBD2. This CDR3 has 20 residues. Germline assignment: CDR1 LGHDT and CDR2 YNNKEL (reference sequence).

This clonotype was observed at least ten times. The chain employs TRBV13 and TRBJ2-3; 14 bases line up with TRBD2. The length of the CDR3 is 16 residues. Germline CDR1 and CDR2: PRHDT and FYEKMQ (reference sequence). V was pared by 4 bases and J by 7 bases, with 7 bases of the junction left unmatched. As DNA, the CDR3 is TGTGCCAGCAGCTCCGCCGGGACTAGCGGGAGTTATACGCAGTATTTT. The encoded protein is CASSSAGTSGSYTQYF.

This clonotype was seen at least ten times. A single base separates this from a much larger clone, so it may be a read error. The CDR3 DNA reads TGTGCCAGCGGCCGCGCCCTAGACGCAGATACGCAGTATTTT. Amino acid sequence: CASGRALDADTQYF. The chain combines TRBV6-1 with TRBJ2-3; no reliable D call. CDR1 is MNHNS, CDR2 SASEGT, per germline. Trimming shortened V by 8 bases and J by 4 bases, and 16 bases separated the two germline ends. CDR3 length: 14 residues.

For the CDR3, the DNA is TGTGCCAGCACGGCGAGGGAGGTCTACGAGCAGTACTTC. Residues: CASTAREVYEQYF. The V call is TRBV6-1, the J call TRBJ2-7, with D possibly matching TRBD2 (6 bases). Germline V lookup: CDR1 MNHNS, CDR2 SASEGT. V was trimmed by 7 bases and J by 3 bases, leaving 13 bases between them. The CDR3 is made up of 13 amino acids.

This clonotype was detected many times. This chain connects TRBV12-3 or TRBV12-4 to TRBJ2-5; D ambiguous. CDR3 length: 13 residues. V dropped 1 base and J dropped 7 bases, with 10 bases sitting between them. The CDR3 nucleotides are TGTGCCAGCAGTTTAGGGCTCAAGGGGACCCAGTACTTC. This translates into CASSLGLKGTQYF.

The chain combines TRBV6-2 or TRBV6-3 with TRBJ2-5; 11 positions agree with TRBD2. This CDR3 spans 13 amino acids. Germline loops: CDR1 MNHEY, CDR2 SVGEGT. The ends lost 6 bases at V and 5 bases at J; junction bases unmatched: 2. The CDR3 protein is CASRTSGKETQYF. The CDR3 DNA sequence: TGTGCCAGCAGGACTAGCGGGAAGGAGACCCAGTACTTC.

This clonotype was counted ten times or more. The chain uses TRBV20-1 and TRBJ1-2, with D perhaps matching TRBD1 (5 bases). Germline V gene sequence: CDR1 DFQATT, CDR2 SNEGSKA (reference sequence). V was clipped by 0 bases and J by 3 bases, with 20 bases between them. The CDR3 sequence is 17 residues long. CDR3 nucleotide sequence: TGCAGTGCTAGAGATCAACCGGGACTGGCCCCCTACTATGGCTACACCTTC. This codes for CSARDQPGLAPYYGYTF.

The table lists this clonotype with a count of one. Its ends do not fully match the called genes, so a read error is possible. V usage is TRBV19 and J usage is TRBJ1-6, with a weak D call TRBD1 (6 bases). The CDR3 is 18 residues long. Germline loops: CDR1 LNHDA, CDR2 SQIVND (reference sequence). CDR3 region: CAGSIAGQSEGSNSPPHF. CDR3 DNA sequence: TGTGCCGGTAGTATCGCCGGACAGTCCGAAGGCTCTAATTCCCCCCCCCACTTT.